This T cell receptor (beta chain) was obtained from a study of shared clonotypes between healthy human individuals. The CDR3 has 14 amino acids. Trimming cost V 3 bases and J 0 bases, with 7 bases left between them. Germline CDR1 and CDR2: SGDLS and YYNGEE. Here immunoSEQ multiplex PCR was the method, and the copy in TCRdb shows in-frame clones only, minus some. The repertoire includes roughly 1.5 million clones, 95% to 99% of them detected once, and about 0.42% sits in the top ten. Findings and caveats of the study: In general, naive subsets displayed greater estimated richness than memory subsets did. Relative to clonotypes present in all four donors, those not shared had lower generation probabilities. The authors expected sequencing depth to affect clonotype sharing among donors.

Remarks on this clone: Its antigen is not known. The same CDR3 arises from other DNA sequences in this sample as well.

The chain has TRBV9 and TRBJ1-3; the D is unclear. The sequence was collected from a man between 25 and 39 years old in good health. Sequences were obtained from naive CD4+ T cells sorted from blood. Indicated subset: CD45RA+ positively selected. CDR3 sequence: CASSAQSSGNTIYF. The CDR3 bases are TGTGCCAGCAGCGCCCAGAGCTCTGGAAACACCATATATTTT.